This TCR beta chain was recovered during a study of blood T cell repertoires in COVID-19. Study context: Acute-phase and convalescent COVID-19 samples originated in the United States, Italy and Spain. Sources were T cells, B-cell-depleted T cells, or PBMCs; the material itself was cDNA or gDNA.

Source study methods: From reference gene primer amplification, estimates of nucleated cell counts were derived. Data came from immunoSEQ multiplex PCR; TCRdb stores just in-frame clones and leaves some out. V and J calls and clone size are as listed in that table; D and trimming were resolved from the DNA. Of a few hundred thousand clones in the sample, around 86% are singletons; the top ten hold 1%. This clone was detected only once. The germline V gene has CDR1 WSHSY and CDR2 SAAADI. V gave up 5 bases and J gave up 2 bases; unmatched junction bases: 8. There are 16 residues in the CDR3. The receptor comes from a man aged 50 to 60 with active or convalescent COVID-19. Sequencing was done on a sample of peripheral blood. The rearrangement joins TRBV10-2 to TRBJ2-2; 7 bases fit TRBD1. In nucleotides, the CDR3 is TGCGCCAGCAGTACCCGGTCAGGGGGAAACACCGGGGAGCTGTTTTTT. Protein: CASSTRSGGNTGELFF.